The source of this T cell receptor (beta chain) is a study of blood T cell repertoires in COVID-19. The repertoire was sequenced with immunoSEQ multiplex PCR; TCRdb's copy has only in-frame clones and lacks some. The sample holds fewer than 500,000 clones, roughly 91% seen once. This CDR3 has 14 amino acids. CDR1 and CDR2 from the germline V gene are SGHRS and YFSETQ. The J segment lost 6 bases and the V segment lost 4 bases, leaving 9 bases of the junction unmatched. This clonotype was sampled from a woman in her 30s with acute or convalescent COVID-19. The genes are TRBV5-1 and TRBJ1-1; 7 nucleotides align to TRBD1. Sequenced sample: peripheral blood. CDR3 nucleotides: TGCGCCAGCAGCCAAAGTTACAGGGGATCTGAAGCTTTCTTT. Translation: CASSQSYRGSEAFF.